Listed below are T cell receptor beta chains from one sample, sequenced in a study of human T cells and chemical hapten exposure. TCRdb recomputed calls from the RACE reads with MiXCR, one row per CDR3 protein. This table has approximately 49,000 distinct CDR3 sequences, 8% to 9.5% appearing once. The input for sequencing was whole blood, taken in connection with sensitization to the hapten diphenylcyclopropenone (DPC). These receptor sequences come from a woman aged 50 to 65 with alopecia areata. Some clones in this sample may be carry-over from other donors' samples. CDR3s include the opening cysteine and the closing phenylalanine or tryptophan. The order of the fields is clone size, J gene, D gene, V gene, CDR3 DNA, CDR3 protein. The D gene is left open where the match is weak. Size is stated for part of the rows, as once, few or many counts, or as a class when the clone is expanded.

many,TRBJ1-1,NA,TRBV29-1,TGCAGCGTGAACGGAAGAGGCACTGAAGCTTTCTTT,CSVNGRGTEAFF
many,TRBJ1-5,NA,TRBV7-2,TGTGCCAGCAGCGTGCTCGGCGGTTACAATCAGCCCCAGCATTTT,CASSVLGGYNQPQHF
many,TRBJ2-7,TRBD2,TRBV20-1,TGCAGTGCGAGTCCGGGACTAGCGGGCTACGAGCAGTACTTC,CSASPGLAGYEQYF
many,TRBJ2-2,TRBD2,TRBV12-3/TRBV12-4,TGTGCCAGCAGGGAACTAGCGGGAGACACCGGGGAGCTGTTTTTT,CASRELAGDTGELFF
many,TRBJ1-4,NA,TRBV7-9,TGTGCCAGCGGTATACAGGGACTCGCTGAAAAACTGTTTTTT,CASGIQGLAEKLFF
once,TRBJ2-7,TRBD1,TRBV10-3,TGTGCCATCAGCCCGGGACAGTTATCCTCCTACGAGCAGTACTTC,CAISPGQLSSYEQYF
few,TRBJ1-2,NA,TRBV29-1,TGCAGCGTTTCAGCTCGGGCCAACTATGGCTACACCTTC,CSVSARANYGYTF
once,TRBJ2-3,NA,TRBV9,TGTGCCAGCAGCGTAGGAGGGGCAGATACGCGGTATTTT,CASSVGGADTRYF
many,TRBJ2-5,TRBD1,TRBV28,TGTGCCAGCGGAGACAGGGGGGGCCAGTACTTC,CASGDRGGQYF
many,TRBJ1-5,NA,TRBV2,TGTGCCAGCACCTTCGGTAGCAATCAGCCCCAGCATTTT,CASTFGSNQPQHF
many,TRBJ1-4,TRBD1,TRBV7-2,TGTGCCAGCAGCCTCCGGACAGGGGGCGCCACTAATGAAAAACTGTTTTTT,CASSLRTGGATNEKLFF
many,TRBJ1-1,NA,TRBV7-9,TGTGCCGCTCCGGGGCGTGGCACTGAAGCTTTCTTT,CAAPGRGTEAFF
few,TRBJ1-1,NA,TRBV20-1,TGCAGTGCCCCGGGACGGATGAACACTGAAGCTTTCTTT,CSAPGRMNTEAFF
many,TRBJ2-7,NA,TRBV12-3/TRBV12-4,TGTGCCAGCAGTTTAACTCCAGGCGAGCAGTACTTC,CASSLTPGEQYF
NA,TRBJ1-1,NA,TRBV20-1,TGCAGTGCTCAGACGGAGAACACTGAAGCTTTCTTT,CSAQTENTEAFF
many,TRBJ2-1,NA,TRBV30,TGTGCCTGGGGACGGTCCTACAATGAGCAGTTCTTC,CAWGRSYNEQFF